This T cell receptor (beta chain) was identified in a study of blood T cell repertoires in COVID-19. Study in general: The United States, Italy and Spain provided the acute and convalescent COVID-19 samples. T cells, B-cell-depleted T cells, or PBMCs provided the cDNA or gDNA that served as material.

Data came from immunoSEQ multiplex PCR; TCRdb stores just in-frame clones and leaves some out. The table lists about 18,000 clones, about four fifths of them singletons, with approximately 15% in the top ten. V lost 1 base to trimming and J lost 2 bases, with 15 bases between them. Germline-derived CDR1 and CDR2 are SQVTM and ANQGSEA. The CDR3 sequence is 15 residues long. The specimen sequenced was peripheral blood. This sequence was found in a man in his forties or fifties with active or convalescent COVID-19. This chain uses TRBV29-1 with TRBJ2-7, with a tentative D call TRBD2 (7 bases). The DNA for the CDR3 is TGCAGCGTTGAAGGGGGGCCACGGGGGGCCTACGAGCAGTACTTC. Its translation: CSVEGGPRGAYEQYF.